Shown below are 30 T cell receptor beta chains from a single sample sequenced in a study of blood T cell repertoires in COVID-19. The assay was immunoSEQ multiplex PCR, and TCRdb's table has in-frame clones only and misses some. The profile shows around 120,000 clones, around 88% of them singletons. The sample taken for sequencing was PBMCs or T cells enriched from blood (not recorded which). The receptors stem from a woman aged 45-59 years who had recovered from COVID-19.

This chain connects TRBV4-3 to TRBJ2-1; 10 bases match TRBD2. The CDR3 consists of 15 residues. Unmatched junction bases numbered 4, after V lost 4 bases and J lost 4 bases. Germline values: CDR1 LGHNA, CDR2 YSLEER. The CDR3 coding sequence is TGCGCCAGCAGCCGCCAGCGGGGGGGTTACAATGAGCAGTTCTTC. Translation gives CASSRQRGGYNEQFF.

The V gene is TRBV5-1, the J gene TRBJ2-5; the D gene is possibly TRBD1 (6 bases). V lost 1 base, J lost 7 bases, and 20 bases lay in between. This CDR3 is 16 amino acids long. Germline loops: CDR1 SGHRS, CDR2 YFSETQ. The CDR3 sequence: CASSLLVTDSRGTQYF. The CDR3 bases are TGCGCCAGCAGCTTGCTGGTCACGGACAGTCGCGGGACCCAGTACTTC.

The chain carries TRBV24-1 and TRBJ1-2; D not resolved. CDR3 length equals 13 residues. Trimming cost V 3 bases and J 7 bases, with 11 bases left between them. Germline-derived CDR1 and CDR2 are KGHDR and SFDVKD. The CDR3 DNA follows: TGTGCCACCAGTGATGGCCCAGGCTCTGGCTACACCTTC. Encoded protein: CATSDGPGSGYTF.

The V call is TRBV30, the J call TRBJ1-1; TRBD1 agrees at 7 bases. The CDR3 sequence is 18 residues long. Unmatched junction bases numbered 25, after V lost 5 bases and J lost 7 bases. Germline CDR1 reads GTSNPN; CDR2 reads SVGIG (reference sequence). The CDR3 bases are TGTGCCTGGTCGGGCGACCGCAGGACAGGAGGGTCCCTCTATGAAGCTTTCTTT. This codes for CAWSGDRRTGGSLYEAFF.

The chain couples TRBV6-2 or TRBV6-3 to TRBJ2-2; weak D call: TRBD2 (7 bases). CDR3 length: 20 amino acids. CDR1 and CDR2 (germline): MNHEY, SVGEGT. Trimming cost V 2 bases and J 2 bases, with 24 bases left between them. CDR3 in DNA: TGTGCCAGCAGTTACCCTTCCATGGTTGTCGGGGGGCTCAACACCGGGGAGCTGTTTTTT. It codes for CASSYPSMVVGGLNTGELFF.

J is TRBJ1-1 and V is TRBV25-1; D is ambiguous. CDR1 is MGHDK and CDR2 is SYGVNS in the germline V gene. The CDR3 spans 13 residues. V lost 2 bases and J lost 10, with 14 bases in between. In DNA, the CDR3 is TGTGCCAGCAGTGAAGGCTCTCGCGGGGTAGCTTTCTTT. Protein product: CASSEGSRGVAFF.

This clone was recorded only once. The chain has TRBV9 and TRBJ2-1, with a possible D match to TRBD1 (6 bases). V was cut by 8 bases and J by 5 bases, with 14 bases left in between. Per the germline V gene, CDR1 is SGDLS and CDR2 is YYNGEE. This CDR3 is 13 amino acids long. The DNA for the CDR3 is TGTGCCAGTTCAGGGGTTGTCCACAATGAGCAGTTCTTC. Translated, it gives CASSGVVHNEQFF.

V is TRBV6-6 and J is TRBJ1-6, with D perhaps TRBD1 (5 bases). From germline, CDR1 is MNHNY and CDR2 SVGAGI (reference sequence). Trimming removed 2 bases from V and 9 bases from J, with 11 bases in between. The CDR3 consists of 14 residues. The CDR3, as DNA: TGTGCCAGCAGTTACGGGTTGGGGGGTTCACCCCTCCACTTT. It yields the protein CASSYGLGGSPLHF.

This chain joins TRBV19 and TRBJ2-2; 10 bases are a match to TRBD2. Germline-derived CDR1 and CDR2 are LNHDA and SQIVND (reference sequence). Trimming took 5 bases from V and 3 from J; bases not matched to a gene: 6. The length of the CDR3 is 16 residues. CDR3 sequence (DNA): TGTGCCAGTAGTTCGTGGCTAGCGGGGGACACCGGGGAGCTGTTTTTT. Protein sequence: CASSSWLAGDTGELFF.

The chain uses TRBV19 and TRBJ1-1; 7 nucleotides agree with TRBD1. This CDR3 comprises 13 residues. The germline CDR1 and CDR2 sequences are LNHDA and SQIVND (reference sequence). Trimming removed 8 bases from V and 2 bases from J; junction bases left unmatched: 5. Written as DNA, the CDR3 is TGTGCCAGTGAATCAGGGGGAAACACTGAAGCTTTCTTT. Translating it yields CASESGGNTEAFF.

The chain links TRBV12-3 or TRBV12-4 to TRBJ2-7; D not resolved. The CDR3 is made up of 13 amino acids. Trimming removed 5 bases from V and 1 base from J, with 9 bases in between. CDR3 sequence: CASSVDTSYEQYF. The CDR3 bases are TGTGCCAGCAGTGTAGATACTTCCTACGAGCAGTACTTC.

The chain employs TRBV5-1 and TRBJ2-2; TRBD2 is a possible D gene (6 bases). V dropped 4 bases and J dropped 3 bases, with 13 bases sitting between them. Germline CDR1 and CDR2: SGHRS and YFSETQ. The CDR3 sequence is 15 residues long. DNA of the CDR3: TGCGCCAGCAGCCTCTCCGGGGGAGACACCGGGGAGCTGTTTTTT. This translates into CASSLSGGDTGELFF.

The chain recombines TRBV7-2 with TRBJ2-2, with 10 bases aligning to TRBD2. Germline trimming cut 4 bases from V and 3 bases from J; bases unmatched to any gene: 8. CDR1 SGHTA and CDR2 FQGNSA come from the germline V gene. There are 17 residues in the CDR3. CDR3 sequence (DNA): TGTGCCAGCAGCTACCCCGGGACTAGCGAATACACCGGGGAGCTGTTTTTT. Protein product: CASSYPGTSEYTGELFF.

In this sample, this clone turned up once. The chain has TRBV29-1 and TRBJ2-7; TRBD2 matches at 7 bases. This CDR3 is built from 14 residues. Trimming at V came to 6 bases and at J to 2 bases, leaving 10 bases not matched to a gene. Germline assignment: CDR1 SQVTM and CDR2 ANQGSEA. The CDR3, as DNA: TGCAGCGTGGGGGGAGGGAGCATTCCCTACGAGCAGTACTTC. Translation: CSVGGGSIPYEQYF.

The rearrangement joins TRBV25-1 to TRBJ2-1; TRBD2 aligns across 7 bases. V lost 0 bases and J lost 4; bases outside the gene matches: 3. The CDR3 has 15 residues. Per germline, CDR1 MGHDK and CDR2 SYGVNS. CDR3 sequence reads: CASSEYERGYNEQFF. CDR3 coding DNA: TGTGCCAGCAGTGAATATGAGCGGGGTTACAATGAGCAGTTCTTC. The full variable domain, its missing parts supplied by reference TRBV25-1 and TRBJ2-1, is EADIYQTPRYLVIGTGKKITLECSQTMGHDKMYWYQQDPGMELHLIHYSYGVNSTEKGDLSSESTVSRIRTEHFPLTLESARPSHTSQYLCASSEYERGYNEQFFGPGTRLTVL.

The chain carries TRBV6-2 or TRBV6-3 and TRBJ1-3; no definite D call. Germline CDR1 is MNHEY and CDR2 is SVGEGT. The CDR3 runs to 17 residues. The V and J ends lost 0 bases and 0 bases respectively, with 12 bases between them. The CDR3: CASSYSSPVNSGNTIYF. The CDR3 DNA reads TGTGCCAGCAGTTACTCGTCGCCGGTGAACTCTGGAAACACCATATATTTT.

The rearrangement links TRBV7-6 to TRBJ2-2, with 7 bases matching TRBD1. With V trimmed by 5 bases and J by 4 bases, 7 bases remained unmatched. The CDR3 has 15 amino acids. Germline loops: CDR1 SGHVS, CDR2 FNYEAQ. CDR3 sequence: CASSLRTGSTGELFF. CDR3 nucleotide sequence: TGTGCCAGCAGCCTGAGGACAGGAAGCACCGGGGAGCTGTTTTTT.

CDR3 DNA: TGTGCCAGCAGCCCCGGACAGGGGGGAATAGATACGCAGTATTTT. This sequence encodes CASSPGQGGIDTQYF. The chain combines TRBV6-5 with TRBJ2-3; 10 bases align to TRBD1. With V trimmed by 6 bases and J by 5 bases, 8 bases remained unmatched. The CDR3 runs to 15 residues. CDR1 is MNHEY, CDR2 SVGAGI, per germline.

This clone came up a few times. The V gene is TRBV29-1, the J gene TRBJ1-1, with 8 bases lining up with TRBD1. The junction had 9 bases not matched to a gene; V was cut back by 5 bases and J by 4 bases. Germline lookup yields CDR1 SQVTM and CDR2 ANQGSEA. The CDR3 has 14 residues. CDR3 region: CSVFSGGPGTEAFF. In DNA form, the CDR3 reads TGCAGCGTTTTTTCAGGGGGCCCGGGCACTGAAGCTTTCTTT.

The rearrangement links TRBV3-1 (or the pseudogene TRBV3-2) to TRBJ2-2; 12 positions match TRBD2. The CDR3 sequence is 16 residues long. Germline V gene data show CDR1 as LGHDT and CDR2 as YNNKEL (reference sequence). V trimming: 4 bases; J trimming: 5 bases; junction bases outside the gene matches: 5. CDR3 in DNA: TGTGCCAGCAGCCTCGGACTAGCGGGACTGACCGGGGAGCTGTTTTTT. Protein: CASSLGLAGLTGELFF.

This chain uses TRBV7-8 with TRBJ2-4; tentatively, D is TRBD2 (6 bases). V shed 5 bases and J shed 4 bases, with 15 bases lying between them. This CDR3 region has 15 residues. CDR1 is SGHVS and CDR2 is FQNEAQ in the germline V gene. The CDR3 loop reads CASSLIPSAKNIQYF. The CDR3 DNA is TGTGCCAGCAGCCTCATTCCTAGCGCGAAAAACATTCAGTACTTC.

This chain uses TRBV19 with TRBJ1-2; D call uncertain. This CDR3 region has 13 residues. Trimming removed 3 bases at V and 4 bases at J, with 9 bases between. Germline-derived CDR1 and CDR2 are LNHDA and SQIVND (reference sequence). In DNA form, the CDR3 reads TGTGCCAGTAGTATCTGGCAATCCTATGGCTACACCTTC. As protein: CASSIWQSYGYTF.

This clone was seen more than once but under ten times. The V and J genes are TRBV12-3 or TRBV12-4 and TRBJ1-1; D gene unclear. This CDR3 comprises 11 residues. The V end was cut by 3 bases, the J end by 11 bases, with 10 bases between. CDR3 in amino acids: CASSLLGKAFF. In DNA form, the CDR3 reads TGTGCCAGCAGTTTGCTCGGGAAGGCTTTCTTT.

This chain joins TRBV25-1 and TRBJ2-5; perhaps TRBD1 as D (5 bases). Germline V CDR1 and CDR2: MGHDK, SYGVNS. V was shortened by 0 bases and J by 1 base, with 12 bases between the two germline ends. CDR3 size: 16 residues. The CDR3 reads CASSEYPPGPQETQYF. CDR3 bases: TGTGCCAGCAGTGAATATCCTCCAGGGCCCCAAGAGACCCAGTACTTC.

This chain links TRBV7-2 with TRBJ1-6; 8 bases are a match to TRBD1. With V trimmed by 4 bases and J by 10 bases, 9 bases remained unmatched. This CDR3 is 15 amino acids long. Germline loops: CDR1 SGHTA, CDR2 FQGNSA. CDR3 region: CASSSYRGLGSPLHF. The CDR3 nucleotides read TGTGCCAGCAGCTCATACAGGGGGTTGGGGTCACCCCTCCACTTT. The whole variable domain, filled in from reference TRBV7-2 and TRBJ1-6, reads GAGVSQSPSNKVTEKGKDVELRCDPISGHTALYWYRQSLGQGLEFLIYFQGNSAPDKSGLPSDRFSAERTGGSVSTLTIQRTQQEDSAVYLCASSSYRGLGSPLHFGNGTRLTVT.

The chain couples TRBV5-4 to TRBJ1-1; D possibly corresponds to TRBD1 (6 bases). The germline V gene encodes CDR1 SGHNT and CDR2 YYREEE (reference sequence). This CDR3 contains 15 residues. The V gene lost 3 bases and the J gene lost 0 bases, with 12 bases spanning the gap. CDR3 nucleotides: TGTGCCAGCAGCTCGACAGGTTTTATGAACACTGAAGCTTTCTTT. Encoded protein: CASSSTGFMNTEAFF.

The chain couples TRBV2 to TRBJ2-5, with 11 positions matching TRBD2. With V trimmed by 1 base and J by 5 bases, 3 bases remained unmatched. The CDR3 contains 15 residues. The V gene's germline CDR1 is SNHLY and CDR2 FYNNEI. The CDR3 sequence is CASSEGLAGRETQYF. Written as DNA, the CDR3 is TGTGCCAGCAGTGAAGGACTAGCGGGGAGGGAGACCCAGTACTTC.

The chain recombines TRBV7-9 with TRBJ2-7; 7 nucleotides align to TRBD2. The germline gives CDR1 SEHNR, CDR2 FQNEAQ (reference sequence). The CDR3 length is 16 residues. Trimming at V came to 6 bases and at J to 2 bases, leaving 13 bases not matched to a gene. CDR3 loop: CASSPRGGEATYEQYF. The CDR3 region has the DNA TGTGCCAGCAGTCCACGGGGAGGGGAAGCAACCTACGAGCAGTACTTC.

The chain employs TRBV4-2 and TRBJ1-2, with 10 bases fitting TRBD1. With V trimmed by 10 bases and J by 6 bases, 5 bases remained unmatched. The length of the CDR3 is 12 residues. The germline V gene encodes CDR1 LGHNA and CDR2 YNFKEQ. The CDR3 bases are TGTGCCATCGGACAGGGGGGAGATGGCTACACCTTC. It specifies CAIGQGGDGYTF.

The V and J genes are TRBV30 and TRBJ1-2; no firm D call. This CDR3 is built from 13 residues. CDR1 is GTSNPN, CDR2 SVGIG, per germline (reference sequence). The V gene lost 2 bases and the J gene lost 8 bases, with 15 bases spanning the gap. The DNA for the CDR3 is TGTGCCTGGAGTCCAGGTCCTCCTGGCGGCTACACCTTC. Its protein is CAWSPGPPGGYTF.